The clone carrying this T cell receptor (beta chain) was counted a few times. The data derive from a study of blood T cell repertoires in COVID-19. Across about two dozen US areas, participants ranged in age from about 18 to 90 years. Those designated as exposed participants met a COVID-19 case within 2 weeks before study entry. Authors' methods: It was from reference gene primer amplification that nucleated cell counts were estimated. Assay: immunoSEQ multiplex PCR; the TCRdb copy retains only in-frame clones and omits some. V and J calls and clone size follow that table, whereas D and trimming were derived from the DNA. The data show roughly 270,000 clones, with roughly 80% seen just once and about 5% held by the top ten. The V and J ends lost 0 bases and 0 bases, in that order; junction bases with no gene match: 1. CDR3 size: 16 residues. Germline values: CDR1 LGHNA, CDR2 YNFKEQ.

The sequencing input was PBMCs or T cells enriched from blood (not recorded which). The chain links TRBV4-2 to TRBJ1-4; 7 nucleotides align to TRBD1. The TCR sequence derives from a man aged 35 to 55 who had been exposed to COVID-19. The CDR3 reads CASSQEGGSTNEKLFF. The CDR3, as DNA: TGTGCCAGCAGCCAAGAAGGGGGCTCAACTAATGAAAAACTGTTTTTT.